The T cell receptor (beta chain) described here comes from a study of cytomegalovirus exposure and HLA in healthy donors. In the PCR, 60 Vbeta and 13 Jbeta primers were used. TCRdb keeps only in-frame clones here, not all; method: immunoSEQ multiplex PCR. Of about 120,000 clones listed, around 76% were seen once; the top ten hold 15% to 20%. Germline-derived CDR1 and CDR2 are MNHEY and SMNVEV (reference sequence). CDR3 size: 15 residues. After removal of 6 bases from V and 2 bases from J, the junction contained 8 bases not matched to a gene. The receptor's source is a man aged 45 to 65 in good health and CMV-seropositive. This chain joins TRBV27 and TRBJ2-7; 9 bases match TRBD1. The source material was PBMCs. The CDR3 spells CASSRRQGGTYEQYF. CDR3 in DNA: TGTGCCAGCAGCCGAAGACAGGGGGGAACCTACGAGCAGTACTTC.